The 3 T cell receptor beta chains below were found in one sample sequenced in a study of blood T cells in healthy people across ages. For the second PCR, which ran for about 6 to 12 cycles, a sample-barcoded 5' primer and a J-beta primer mix were used. TCRdb re-derived calls from the 5' RACE reads in MiXCR, one entry per CDR3 protein. The repertoire consists of hundreds of thousands of distinct CDR3 sequences, with approximately 52% occurring once and the leading ten covering about 13%. The sample consisted of blood. The receptors originated from a woman older than 75 in good health.

The V call is TRBV24-1, the J call TRBJ2-2; tentative D call: TRBD1 (6 bases). The germline CDR1 and CDR2 sequences are KGHDR and SFDVKD. CDR3 length: 15 amino acids. Deletions cut 3 bases from V and 8 bases from J, with 15 bases between. The CDR3: CATSDPISDRGELFF. The CDR3 nucleotides read TGTGCCACCAGTGATCCAATAAGCGACAGGGGGGAGCTGTTTTTT.

This clonotype came up many times. This rearrangement joins TRBV18 to TRBJ2-1; D is uncertain. CDR3 length equals 14 residues. CDR1 and CDR2 (germline): KGHSH, LQKENI. The ends were cut back, 3 bases at V and 6 bases at J, with 12 bases in the middle. In nucleotides, the CDR3 is TGTGCCAGCTCACCCAAAGCCGACTCCAATGAGCAGTTCTTC. Its translation: CASSPKADSNEQFF.

Notes on this clonotype: A read error may account for a junction end that differs from germline. This chain joins TRBV6-1 and TRBJ2-5; TRBD2 matches at 9 bases. The CDR3 runs 17 residues. The germline V gene has CDR1 MNHNS and CDR2 SASEGT. This CDR3 reads CASRTNFLAGSVDEQNF. CDR3 DNA: TGTGCCAGCAGAACTAACTTCCTAGCGGGAAGTGTGGATGAGCAGAACTTC.